This TCR beta chain is drawn from a study of molecular identifiers for immune sequencing clone quantification. Germline values: CDR1 LGHDT, CDR2 YNNKEL (reference sequence). The germline V and J ends were trimmed by 0 bases and 7 bases, with 9 bases remaining between them. The CDR3 loop spans 14 amino acids. Sorting isolated naive CD8 T cells as CD8+CD4-CCR7+CD45RA+ events. This clonotype was seen a few times. Both previously described methods and listed TCR primers were employed to make bulk TCR libraries. TCRdb redid the calling of the PCR reads with MiXCR, one entry per CDR3 protein. This sample carries approximately 630,000 distinct CDR3 sequences, 25% of them seen once, and the ten largest clones take about 0.81%.

The chain employs TRBV3-1 and TRBJ1-4; a possible D gene is TRBD1 (5 bases). The receptor was derived from a human donor in good health. Some libraries in this study had Jurkat cell RNA spiked in. Sequencing used naive CD8+ T cells from blood, with Jurkat cell RNA spiked in. Subset given: FACS-sorted CD8+CD4-CCR7+CD45RA+ naive T cells. This chain's CDR3 is CASSQERGVEKLFF. The CDR3 DNA reads as TGTGCCAGCAGCCAAGAGAGAGGGGTTGAAAAACTGTTTTTT.